This TCR beta chain was captured in a study of T cell changes during pregnancy in multiple sclerosis. V shed 6 bases and J 3 bases; nucleotides not matched to a gene: 11. Germline V gene data show CDR1 as MDHEN and CDR2 as SYDVKM. This CDR3 is built from 17 residues. This table comes from immunoSEQ multiplex PCR, and its TCRdb copy is limited to in-frame clones, with some not included. The sample holds tens of thousands of clones, 94% seen once. This chain links TRBV28 with TRBJ2-7, with 13 bases aligning to TRBD2. The sequences come from peripheral blood, collected in the third trimester of pregnancy. The receptor was derived from a female donor with multiple sclerosis, enrolled in a pregnancy study. The CDR3 loop reads CASSWTSGSISLYEQYF. In DNA, the CDR3 is TGTGCCAGCAGCTGGACTAGCGGGAGTATATCTCTCTACGAGCAGTACTTC.